This TCR beta chain stems from a study of cytomegalovirus exposure and HLA in healthy donors. Study-wide results and caveats: TCR beta V segments were, for the most part, productive about 87% or about 30% of the time in an earlier analysis. Cytomegalovirus-associated status was assigned to more than 150 TCR beta chains.

In the PCR, 60 Vbeta and 13 Jbeta primers were used. Profiled with immunoSEQ multiplex PCR; TCRdb holds only in-frame clones, not every one. The table shows approximately 93,000 clones, with approximately 72% occurring only once. This clone appeared once. Its cognate antigen is unknown. V dropped 7 bases and J dropped 4 bases, with 16 bases sitting between them. Germline V lookup: CDR1 SQVTM, CDR2 ANQGSEA. This CDR3 contains 13 residues. The chain recombines TRBV29-1 with TRBJ1-2; D is possibly TRBD1 (6 bases). The source material was PBMCs. This clonotype was sampled from a woman aged 40 to 50 in good health and CMV-seronegative. CDR3 nucleotide sequence: TGCAGCGCCCTAACAACAGGGTTCTATGGCTACACCTTC. It specifies CSALTTGFYGYTF.